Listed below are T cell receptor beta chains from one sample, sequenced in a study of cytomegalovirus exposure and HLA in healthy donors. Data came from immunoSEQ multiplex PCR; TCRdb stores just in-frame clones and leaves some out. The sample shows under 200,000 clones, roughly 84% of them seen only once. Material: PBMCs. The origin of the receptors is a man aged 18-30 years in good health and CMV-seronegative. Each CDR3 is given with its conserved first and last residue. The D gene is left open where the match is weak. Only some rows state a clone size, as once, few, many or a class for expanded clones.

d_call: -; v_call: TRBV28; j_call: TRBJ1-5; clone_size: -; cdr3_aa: CASSFPGASNQPQHF; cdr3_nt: TGTGCCAGCAGTTTTCCAGGGGCGAGCAATCAGCCCCAGCATTTT
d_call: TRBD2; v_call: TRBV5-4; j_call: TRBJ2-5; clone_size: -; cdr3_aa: CASSLRRESRETQYF; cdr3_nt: TGTGCCAGCAGCTTGAGGCGGGAGTCCCGAGAGACCCAGTACTTC
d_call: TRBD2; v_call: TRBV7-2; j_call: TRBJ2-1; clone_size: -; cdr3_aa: CASSQEELAGGLYNEQFF; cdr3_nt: TGTGCCAGCAGCCAGGAGGAACTAGCGGGGGGGCTTTACAATGAGCAGTTCTTC
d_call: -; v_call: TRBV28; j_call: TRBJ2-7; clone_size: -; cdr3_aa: CAVSAPAGVSYEQYF; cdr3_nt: TGTGCCGTATCGGCTCCGGCAGGGGTCTCCTACGAGCAGTACTTC
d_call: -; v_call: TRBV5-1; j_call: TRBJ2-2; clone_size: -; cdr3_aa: CASSVLRLAGELFF; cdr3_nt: TGCGCCAGCAGCGTACTCAGACTCGCCGGGGAGCTGTTTTTT
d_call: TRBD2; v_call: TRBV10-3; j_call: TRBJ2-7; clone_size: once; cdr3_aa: CAIKAGGPQNEQYF; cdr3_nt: TGTGCCATCAAGGCGGGAGGGCCCCAGAACGAGCAGTACTTC
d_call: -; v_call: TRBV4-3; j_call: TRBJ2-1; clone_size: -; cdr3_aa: CASSLGRGSYNEQFF; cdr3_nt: TGCGCCAGCAGTCTCGGGAGAGGGTCCTACAATGAGCAGTTCTTC
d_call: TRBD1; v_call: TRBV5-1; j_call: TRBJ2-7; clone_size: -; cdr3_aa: CASSLRDRAYEQYF; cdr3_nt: TGCGCCAGCAGCTTGAGGGACAGGGCCTACGAGCAGTACTTC
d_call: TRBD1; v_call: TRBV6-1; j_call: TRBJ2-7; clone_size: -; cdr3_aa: CASSGRGESGQGYEQYF; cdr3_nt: TGTGCCAGCAGTGGGAGGGGTGAATCCGGACAGGGCTACGAGCAGTACTTC
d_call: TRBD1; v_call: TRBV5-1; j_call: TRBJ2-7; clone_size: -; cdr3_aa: CASSAQGQGLHEQYF; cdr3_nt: TGCGCCAGCAGCGCCCAGGGACAGGGATTACACGAGCAGTACTTC
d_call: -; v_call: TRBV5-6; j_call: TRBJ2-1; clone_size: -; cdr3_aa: CASSLGSVSMHEQFF; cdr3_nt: TGTGCCAGCAGCTTGGGTTCGGTCTCTATGCATGAGCAGTTCTTC